This TCR beta chain was captured by sequencing in a study of blood T cell repertoires in COVID-19. As for the study in general: Specimens from acute and convalescent COVID-19 originated in the United States, Italy and Spain. Sources were T cells, B-cell-depleted T cells, or PBMCs; the material itself was cDNA or gDNA.

Germline V gives CDR1 ENHRY, CDR2 SYGVKD. The CDR3 loop spans 14 amino acids. V trimming: 6 bases; J trimming: 6 bases; junction bases outside the gene matches: 11. This clone was seen once. In the authors' workflow: The authors estimated nucleated cell counts from reference gene primer amplification. Clones were sequenced by immunoSEQ multiplex PCR, and TCRdb holds only the in-frame ones, with some missing. That table is the source of V, J and clone size, and D and trimming were worked out from the DNA. The table lists under 55,000 clones, roughly 88% of them singletons, with about 14% in the top ten.

V is TRBV10-3 and J is TRBJ2-7; TRBD1 aligns across 7 bases. The sample was peripheral blood. The sequence derives from a human donor in a cohort sampled during active COVID-19. In DNA, the CDR3 is TGTGCCATCAGGCCCGGACAGGCCAGCGGCGAGCAGTACTTC. This sequence encodes CAIRPGQASGEQYF.